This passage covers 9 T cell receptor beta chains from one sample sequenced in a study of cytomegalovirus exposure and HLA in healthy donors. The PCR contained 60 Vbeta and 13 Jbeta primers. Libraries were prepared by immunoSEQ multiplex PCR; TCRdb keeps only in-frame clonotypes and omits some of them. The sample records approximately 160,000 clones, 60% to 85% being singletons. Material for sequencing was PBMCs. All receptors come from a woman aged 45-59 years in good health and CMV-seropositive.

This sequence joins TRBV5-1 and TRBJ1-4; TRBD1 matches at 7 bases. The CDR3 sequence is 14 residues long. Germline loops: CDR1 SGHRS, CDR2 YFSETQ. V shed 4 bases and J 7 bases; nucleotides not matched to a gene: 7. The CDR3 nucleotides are TGCGCCAGCAGCCGAACAGGGGAAGGTGAAAAACTGTTTTTT. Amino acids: CASSRTGEGEKLFF.

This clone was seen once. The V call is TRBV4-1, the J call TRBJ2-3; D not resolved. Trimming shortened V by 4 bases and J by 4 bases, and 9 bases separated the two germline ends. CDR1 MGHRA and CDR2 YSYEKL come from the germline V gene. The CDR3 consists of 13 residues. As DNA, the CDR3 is TGCGCCAGCAGCCGAGACTCGTCAGATACGCAGTATTTT. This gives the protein CASSRDSSDTQYF.

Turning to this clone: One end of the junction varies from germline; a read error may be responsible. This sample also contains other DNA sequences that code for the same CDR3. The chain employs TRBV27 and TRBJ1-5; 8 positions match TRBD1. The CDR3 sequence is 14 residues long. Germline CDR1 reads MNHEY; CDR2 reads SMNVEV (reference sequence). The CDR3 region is CASSLTGGNQPQHF. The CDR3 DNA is TGTGCCAGTAGTTTGACAGGGGGCAATCAGCCCCAGCATTTT.

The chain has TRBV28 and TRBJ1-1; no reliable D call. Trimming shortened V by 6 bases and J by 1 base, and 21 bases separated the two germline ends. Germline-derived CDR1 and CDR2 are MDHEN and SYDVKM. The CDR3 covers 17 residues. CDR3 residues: CASSLDLEGRKNTEAFF. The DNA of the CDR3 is TGTGCCAGCAGCCTAGATCTAGAGGGTCGGAAGAACACTGAAGCTTTCTTT.

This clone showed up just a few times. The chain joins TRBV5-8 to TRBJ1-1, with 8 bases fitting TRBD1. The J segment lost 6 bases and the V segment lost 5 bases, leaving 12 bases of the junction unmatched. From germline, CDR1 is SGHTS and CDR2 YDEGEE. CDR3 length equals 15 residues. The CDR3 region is CASSGDRRRLSEAFF. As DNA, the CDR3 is TGTGCCAGCAGTGGGGACAGGCGCCGTTTGTCTGAAGCTTTCTTT.

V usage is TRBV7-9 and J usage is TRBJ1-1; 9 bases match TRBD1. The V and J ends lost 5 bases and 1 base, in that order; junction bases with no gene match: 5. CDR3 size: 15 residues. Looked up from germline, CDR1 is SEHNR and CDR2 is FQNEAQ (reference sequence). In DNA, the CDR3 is TGTGCCAGCAGCCCGGGACAGGGTGGGAACACTGAAGCTTTCTTT. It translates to CASSPGQGGNTEAFF.

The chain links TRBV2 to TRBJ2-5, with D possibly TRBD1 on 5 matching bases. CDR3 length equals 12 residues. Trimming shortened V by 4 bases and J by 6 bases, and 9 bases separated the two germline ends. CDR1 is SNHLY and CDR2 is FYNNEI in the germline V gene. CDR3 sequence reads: CASSGQGKTQYF. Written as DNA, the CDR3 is TGTGCCAGCAGTGGGCAGGGAAAGACCCAGTACTTC. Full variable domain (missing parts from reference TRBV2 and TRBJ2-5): EPEVTQTPSHQVTQMGQEVILRCVPISNHLYFYWYRQILGQKVEFLVSFYNNEISEKSEIFDDQFSVERPDGSNFTLKIRSTKLEDSAMYFCASSGQGKTQYFGPGTRLLVL.

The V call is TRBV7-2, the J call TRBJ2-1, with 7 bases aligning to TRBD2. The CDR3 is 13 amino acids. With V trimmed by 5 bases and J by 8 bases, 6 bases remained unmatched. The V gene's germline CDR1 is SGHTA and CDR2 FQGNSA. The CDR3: CASSRLSGDEQFF. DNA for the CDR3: TGTGCCAGCAGCCGCCTGAGCGGGGATGAGCAGTTCTTC.

The DNA for the CDR3 is TGTGCCAGCGAGAGTAATGGGCCAGATACGCAGTATTTT. It encodes CASESNGPDTQYF. The chain carries TRBV6-1 and TRBJ2-3; D is undetermined. CDR1 is MNHNS, CDR2 SASEGT, per germline. The germline V and J ends were trimmed by 8 bases and 4 bases, with 13 bases remaining between them. The length of the CDR3 is 13 residues.